The clone carrying this T cell receptor beta chain was detected a few times. The antigen is unknown. These data are taken from a study of blood T cells in healthy people across ages. Study-level results: The study regarded diversity estimates from one million T cells as underestimates. Across samples, TCR beta diversity tracked strongly with naive T cell percentage.

Germline V gene lookup returns CDR1 SGHTA and CDR2 FQGTGA. The CDR3 extends over 15 amino acids. Trimming pared 6 bases from V and 3 bases from J, leaving 16 bases between. A sample-barcoded 5' primer and a J-beta primer mix were used in a second PCR of roughly 7 to 12 cycles. Each sample provided no less than 2.5 million CDR3-containing paired-end reads. TCRdb re-called the 5' RACE reads with MiXCR, one entry per CDR3 protein. The data hold 1.5 million to 2 million distinct CDR3 sequences, with roughly 27% observed a single time. The TCR comes from a woman aged 25 to 45 in good health. The chain recombines TRBV7-3 with TRBJ2-3; D uncertain. What was sequenced was blood. CDR3 DNA: TGTGCCAGCAGACATAGCAGGAGTGGGACAGATACGCAGTATTTT. This sequence encodes CASRHSRSGTDTQYF.